This record looks at one T cell receptor beta chain sequence and its context. This sample was taken from a study of control samples from healthy donors and cancer patients. Produced via immunoSEQ multiplex PCR; TCRdb's table is partial and in-frame only. The table records fewer than 110,000 clones, roughly 90% of them present only once. This TCR derives from a man in his 60s with lung cancer. The sequenced sample was PBMCs.

CDR3 loop: CASSLVSTANTGELFF. The CDR3 nucleotides read TGCGCCAGCAGCTTGGTTAGTACAGCCAACACCGGGGAGCTGTTTTTT. The chain carries TRBV5-1 and TRBJ2-2; D unresolved. CDR3 size: 16 residues. The V end lost 0 bases, the J end lost 2 bases, and 11 bases lay between the germline ends. Germline assignment: CDR1 SGHRS and CDR2 YFSETQ.